This T cell receptor (beta chain) comes out of a study of blood T cell repertoires in COVID-19 (dated by TCRdb to the early 2020s). About the full investigation: Samples from collaborators originated in the United States, Italy and Spain and spanned both the acute and convalescent phases of COVID-19. The material from the prospective study consisted of cDNA or gDNA derived from T cells, B-cell-depleted T cells, or PBMCs. Deeply sampled blood TCRbeta repertoires from subjects exposed to, actively infected with, or recovered from COVID-19 were included in the dataset. A freely available public database, intended as a resource for researchers studying the immune response to SARS-CoV-2, is where the repertoires were released. Samples were obtained from the ongoing ImmuneRACE study (first 160 participants) and from about 1,300 subjects provided by 6 global collaborators. The sample metadata nearly always contained a de-identified subject ID, COVID-19 status, age in years and sex. Where HLA class I and class II types were available, the types were taken from metadata supplied by the sample provider, not from assay-based typing.

Trimming takes 1 base off V and 6 bases off J; junction bases not matched to a gene: 4. Counted from cysteine to phenylalanine, this CDR3 has 15 amino acids. This entry keeps only the CDR3 DNA: 45 bases, framed from base 1. The germline V gene gives CDR1 as SGHRS and CDR2 as YFSETQ. Of note for this clone: What this receptor recognizes is not known. Base quality data are lacking; no much larger clone is found one base away.

Study-level results and caveats: Clinical and demographic metadata were provided uncurated, with the amount varying by source and participant.

Collaborating institutions collected whole blood in K2EDTA tubes following their own protocols. Collaborator samples were shipped for TCRbeta analysis as frozen whole blood, isolated PBMCs, or DNA extracted from either sample type. TCRbeta CDR3 regions were amplified from genomic DNA by means of the immunoSEQ Assay, a bias-controlled multiplex PCR. In the original analysis: The number of nucleated cells in each sample was estimated from the amplification of reference gene primers within the assay. To quantify the absolute abundance of each unique TCRbeta CDR3 rearrangement, sequence reads were collapsed and filtered. For each sample, productive Simpson clonality was calculated as the square root of Simpson's diversity index over productive rearrangements. TCRdb re-hosts the immuneACCESS table, in-frame sequences only. Its copies lack some clones; in the studies checked, an unresolved V gene accounts for under half of them, and the cause for the rest is not known. V, J and clone size reflect that table, while D and trimming were determined from the DNA. The table for this sample lists around 56,000 clones; about four fifths of them were counted only once. Together, the top ten hold approximately 30% of the sample.

The source of this sequence is a woman older than 75 with active or convalescent COVID-19. The sequenced material came from peripheral blood. In this chain, TRBV5-1 is recombined with TRBJ1-4; TRBD1 matches 9 bases in the middle. The DNA reads as follows: TGCGCCAGCAGCTTGTCGACAGGGGGTGATGAAAAACTGTTTTTT. This codes for CASSLSTGGDEKLFF.